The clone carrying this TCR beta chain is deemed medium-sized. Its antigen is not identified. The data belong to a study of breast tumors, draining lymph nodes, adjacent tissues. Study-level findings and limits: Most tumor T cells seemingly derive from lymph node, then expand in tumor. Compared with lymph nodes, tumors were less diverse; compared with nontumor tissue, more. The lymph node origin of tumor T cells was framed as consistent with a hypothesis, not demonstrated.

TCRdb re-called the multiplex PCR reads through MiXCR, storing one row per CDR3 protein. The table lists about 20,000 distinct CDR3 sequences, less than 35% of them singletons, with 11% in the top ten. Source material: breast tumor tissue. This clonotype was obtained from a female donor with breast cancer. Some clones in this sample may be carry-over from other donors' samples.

For the CDR3, the DNA is TGTGCCAGCAGCTTAGGCCCCCAAGGAGCCTACGAGCAGTACTTC. The encoded protein is CASSLGPQGAYEQYF. V is TRBV7-9 and J is TRBJ2-7; D gene unclear. The CDR3 contains 15 residues. V lost 1 base and J 2 bases, leaving 12 bases between the germline ends. Germline V CDR1 and CDR2: SEHNR, FQNEAQ (reference sequence).